This T cell receptor beta chain is from a study of cytomegalovirus exposure and HLA in healthy donors. Findings of the study overall: A missense DCLRE1C variant was associated with V- and J-gene trimming of TCR beta chains in a later analysis, and an independent cohort replicated the association. Available immune exposure information was restricted to CMV serostatus only. Analysis was performed later, and it showed HLA-associated TCR beta chains to be more clonally expanded than equally common others.

The PCR contained 60 Vbeta and 13 Jbeta primers. Profiling relied on immunoSEQ multiplex PCR, and the TCRdb table lists in-frame clones only, not all of them. This table has tens of thousands of clones, over 65% appearing once. On this clone: Its cognate antigen is unknown.

The receptor was derived from a man in his forties or fifties in good health and CMV-seropositive. Sequencing was carried out using PBMCs.

The chain's CDR3 is CANPRSYEQYF. As DNA, the CDR3 is TGTGCCAACCCGCGCTCCTACGAGCAGTACTTC. The V gene is TRBV6-5, the J gene TRBJ2-7, with D uncertain. The germline gives CDR1 MNHEY, CDR2 SVGAGI. This CDR3 has 11 amino acids. Trimming pared 10 bases from V and 0 bases from J, leaving 7 bases between.